The 21 T cell receptor beta chains below were found in one sample sequenced in a study of blood T cells in healthy people across ages. Then a second PCR, running about 6 to 11 cycles, was carried out with a sample-barcoded 5' primer and a J-beta primer mix. One entry per CDR3 protein, called by TCRdb with MiXCR from the 5' RACE reads. The sample lists about 1.4 million distinct CDR3 sequences, roughly 59% seen once, with 5.5% to 8% in the top ten. Sequenced input: blood. The receptors come from a man younger than 35 in good health.

The rearrangement uses TRBV28 and TRBJ2-3, with 11 bases fitting TRBD2. The CDR3 is 17 amino acids. V lost 5 bases, J lost 2 bases, and 9 bases stayed unmatched. CDR1 and CDR2 (germline): MDHEN, SYDVKM. CDR3 bases: TGTGCCAGCAGTGCGGAACTAGCGGGGGCTTTCACAGATACGCAGTATTTT. Translation gives CASSAELAGAFTDTQYF.

The rearrangement links TRBV6-1 to TRBJ1-5; no clear D. With 6 bases removed from V and 2 bases from J, the gap between germline ends came to 11 bases. The germline gives CDR1 MNHNS, CDR2 SASEGT. This CDR3 region has 14 residues. DNA of the CDR3: TGTGCCAGCAGCGTAAATTGGGGCAATCAGCCCCAGCATTTT. Protein: CASSVNWGNQPQHF.

This clonotype was observed a single time. The chain is built from TRBV28 and TRBJ2-1, with 12 bases identical to TRBD2. V was clipped by 1 base and J by 2 bases; unmatched bases: 9. CDR3 length: 19 amino acids. Germline V CDR1 and CDR2: MDHEN, SYDVKM. CDR3 amino acids: CASSLFGLAGGNTYNEQFF. In DNA, the CDR3 is TGTGCCAGCAGTTTATTCGGGCTAGCGGGGGGGAATACCTACAATGAGCAGTTCTTC.

This clonotype has more than one count but fewer than ten. The chain has TRBV6-5 and TRBJ2-7; unclear D gene. The CDR3 length is 14 residues. V shed 5 bases and J shed 2 bases, with 13 bases lying between them. The germline CDR1 and CDR2 sequences are MNHEY and SVGAGI. Here the CDR3 DNA reads TGTGCCAGCAGTCCCCGCGGAGCCGCCTACGAGCAGTACTTC. Protein: CASSPRGAAYEQYF.

This clonotype was seen only a few times. The gene calls are TRBV6-6 and TRBJ2-5, with D uncertain. The last part of the DNA fits TRBJ2-7 better; the J call may be wrong. Germline V gene lookup returns CDR1 MNHNY and CDR2 SVGAGI (reference sequence). This CDR3 spans 13 amino acids. The chain's CDR3 is CASSYRVYDEQYF. The CDR3 coding sequence is TGTGCCAGCAGTTACAGGGTGTACGACGAGCAGTACTTC.

V gene TRBV24-1 combines with J gene TRBJ2-5; D unresolved. Trimming removed 3 bases at V and 2 bases at J, with 15 bases between. The CDR3 has 16 amino acids. Germline-derived CDR1 and CDR2 are KGHDR and SFDVKD. The CDR3 spells CATSDPKKNSQETQYF. The CDR3, as DNA: TGTGCCACCAGTGATCCAAAGAAGAATTCTCAAGAGACCCAGTACTTC.

The rearrangement uses TRBV12-3 or TRBV12-4 and TRBJ2-3; 8 bases align to TRBD1. CDR3 length: 16 residues. The ends lost 4 bases at V and 2 bases at J; junction bases unmatched: 8. CDR3 sequence reads: CASSSGRDRITDTQYF. CDR3 bases: TGTGCCAGCAGTTCAGGCCGGGACAGGATCACAGATACGCAGTATTTT.

A few counts support this clonotype. V is TRBV20-1 and J is TRBJ2-1, with D perhaps matching TRBD1 or TRBD2 (6 bases each). Germline-derived CDR1 and CDR2 are DFQATT and SNEGSKA (reference sequence). The CDR3 contains 15 residues. V gave up 1 base and J gave up 5 bases, with 15 bases separating them. The CDR3 sequence: CSARAGAYEDNEQFF. The DNA of the CDR3 is TGCAGTGCTAGAGCGGGGGCCTATGAAGACAATGAGCAGTTCTTC.

The table lists this clonotype with a few counts. This sequence joins TRBV29-1 and TRBJ2-1; D not certain. V was cut by 0 bases and J by 10 bases, with 10 bases left in between. This CDR3 spans 12 amino acids. Germline CDR1 and CDR2: SQVTM and ANQGSEA. The CDR3 DNA follows: TGCAGCGTTGAAGATGCGACGCCCGAGCAGTTCTTC. Its translation: CSVEDATPEQFF.

The CDR3 DNA sequence: TGTGCCAGCAGTCCTAGACAGGGCGGGGGTTACACTGAAGCTTTCTTT. It specifies CASSPRQGGGYTEAFF. This chain links TRBV2 with TRBJ1-1, with 7 bases lining up with TRBD1. The CDR3 consists of 16 residues. Germline lookup yields CDR1 SNHLY and CDR2 FYNNEI. The V segment lost 5 bases and the J segment 3 bases; nucleotides outside the gene matches: 12.

The chain links TRBV20-1 to TRBJ2-5; D not resolved. This CDR3 region has 13 residues. Looked up from germline, CDR1 is DFQATT and CDR2 is SNEGSKA (reference sequence). V lost 4 bases and J lost 4, with 13 bases in between. CDR3 protein: CSAKRPFLETQYF. For the CDR3, the DNA is TGCAGTGCTAAACGGCCATTCCTAGAGACCCAGTACTTC.

This clonotype has more than one count but fewer than ten. The chain has TRBV7-2 and TRBJ2-3; weak D call: TRBD2 (5 bases). The CDR3 is made up of 16 amino acids. Germline lookup yields CDR1 SGHTA and CDR2 FQGNSA. With 4 bases removed from V and 5 bases from J, the gap between germline ends came to 19 bases. The CDR3, as DNA: TGTGCCAGCAGCTCCGGACTGCTATATGGCGGAGATACGCAGTATTTT. Its translation: CASSSGLLYGGDTQYF.

V gene TRBV7-8 combines with J gene TRBJ2-7; TRBD2 matches 8 bases. Trimming cost V 0 bases and J 3 bases; bases outside gene matches: 1. From germline, CDR1 is SGHVS and CDR2 FQNEAQ. The CDR3 covers 14 residues. The CDR3 sequence: CASSLARGGYEQYF. The CDR3 nucleotides are TGTGCCAGCAGCTTAGCACGGGGGGGCTACGAGCAGTACTTC. Full variable domain (outside the CDR3, taken from reference TRBV7-8 and TRBJ2-7): GAGVSQSPRYKVAKRGQDVALRCDPISGHVSLFWYQQALGQGPEFLTYFQNEAQLDKSGLPSDRFFAERPEGSVSTLKIQRTQQEDSAVYLCASSLARGGYEQYFGPGTRLTVT.

This clonotype appeared a single time. The rearrangement uses TRBV11-1 and TRBJ2-1; 7 bases agree with TRBD1. Germline lookup yields CDR1 SGHAT and CDR2 FQDESV (reference sequence). This CDR3 is 15 amino acids long. The V and J ends lost 6 bases and 0 bases, in that order; junction bases with no gene match: 5. The CDR3 here is CASRRRDSSYNEQFF. The DNA of the CDR3 is TGTGCCAGCAGACGACGGGACAGCTCCTACAATGAGCAGTTCTTC.

This clonotype turned up a few times. The chain carries TRBV10-3 and TRBJ2-1; no reliable D call. Germline V lookup: CDR1 ENHRY, CDR2 SYGVKD. With 3 bases removed from V and 0 bases from J, the gap between germline ends came to 12 bases. CDR3 length equals 16 residues. CDR3 sequence reads: CAISDPAPGSYNEQFF. CDR3 DNA: TGTGCCATCAGTGATCCTGCACCGGGCTCCTACAATGAGCAGTTCTTC.

This clonotype has only a few counts. The chain links TRBV10-3 to TRBJ2-3; weak D call: TRBD2 (5 bases). Germline CDR1 reads ENHRY; CDR2 reads SYGVKD. The CDR3 has 18 amino acids. Trimming removed 7 bases from V and 0 bases from J, with 23 bases in between. Written as DNA, the CDR3 is TGTGCCATCACCCAAACAGAGACGGACTGGAGGAGCACAGATACGCAGTATTTT. Translation gives CAITQTETDWRSTDTQYF.

V is TRBV20-1 and J is TRBJ2-7; 8 nucleotides match TRBD2. Per the germline V gene, CDR1 is DFQATT and CDR2 is SNEGSKA (reference sequence). Losses at the gene ends were 6 bases for V and 6 bases for J; bases not matched to a gene: 22. CDR3 length equals 17 residues. The CDR3 DNA reads as TGCAGTGCGGAGGCGTCGGCGGGAGGCCGATCCATACTCGAGCAGTACTTC. As protein: CSAEASAGGRSILEQYF.

The CDR3 sequence is CASSSKQGEETQYF. The CDR3 DNA reads TGTGCCAGCTCATCAAAACAGGGGGAAGAGACCCAGTACTTC. The chain combines TRBV18 with TRBJ2-5, with 8 bases lining up with TRBD1. The V and J ends lost 5 bases and 3 bases, in that order; junction bases with no gene match: 5. The CDR3 contains 14 residues. Per the germline V gene, CDR1 is KGHSH and CDR2 is LQKENI.

The CDR3 region has the DNA TGTGCCAGCAGTTTACCAAGCCCCGGACTTACCACCGGGGAGCTGTTTTTT. It specifies CASSLPSPGLTTGELFF. The chain recombines TRBV28 with TRBJ2-2; D is possibly TRBD2 (5 bases). From germline, CDR1 is MDHEN and CDR2 SYDVKM. This CDR3 region has 17 residues. V lost 2 bases and J lost 4, with 17 bases in between.

The DNA of the CDR3 is TGTGCCAGCAGTCTCCGGGACAGGTTGGCCGACTATGGCTACACCTTC. Amino acids: CASSLRDRLADYGYTF. The V gene is TRBV6-6, the J gene TRBJ1-2, with 8 bases lining up with TRBD1. The CDR3 contains 16 residues. Germline assignment: CDR1 MNHNY and CDR2 SVGAGI (reference sequence). Trimming removed 5 bases from V and 3 bases from J; junction bases left unmatched: 11.

The chain combines TRBV7-2 with TRBJ2-5; 7 positions match TRBD2. Germline V CDR1 and CDR2: SGHTA, FQGNSA. The V segment lost 5 bases and the J segment 1 base; nucleotides outside the gene matches: 7. The CDR3 is 15 amino acids. The CDR3 loop reads CASSRALAVQETQYF. The CDR3 region has the DNA TGTGCCAGCAGCCGGGCCCTAGCGGTCCAAGAGACCCAGTACTTC.